The clone carrying this TCR beta chain was detected once. The authors' processing: Reference gene primer amplification gave estimated nucleated cell counts. Libraries were prepared by immunoSEQ multiplex PCR; TCRdb keeps only in-frame clonotypes and omits some of them. V and J calls and clone size follow that table, whereas D and trimming were derived from the DNA. The sample has 270,000 or so clones, about nine tenths seen once; the top ten hold 0.95% to 1.5%. This sample is drawn from a study of blood T cell repertoires in COVID-19. The CDR3 length is 12 residues. V was cut by 7 bases and J by 0 bases, with 8 bases left in between. CDR1 is SQVTM, CDR2 ANQGSEA, per germline.

The receptor was derived from a woman aged 40 to 49 with acute COVID-19. Sequenced sample: PBMCs or T cells enriched from blood (not recorded which). V is TRBV29-1 and J is TRBJ2-3; D is unresolved. This CDR3 is CSALTSTDTQYF. CDR3 nucleotides: TGCAGCGCTTTAACTAGCACAGATACGCAGTATTTT.